Sequencing of this T cell receptor beta chain was carried out in a study of spatial heterogeneity in lung cancer. TCRdb fed the 5' RACE reads into MiXCR, producing one record per CDR3 protein. In the table there are 50,000 to 60,000 distinct CDR3 sequences, around 6.7% of which are singletons. This clonotype was counted ten times or more. Trimming took off 1 base at V and 12 bases at J, with 13 bases between the two ends. Germline V gene lookup returns CDR1 SGHTA and CDR2 FQGNSA. The CDR3 contains 13 residues. The time point was: blood at routine non-recurrence follow-up after resection. Whole RNA obtained from tumor, nontumor lung or frozen PBMC underwent sequencing without sorting.

J is TRBJ2-1 and V is TRBV7-2; tentatively, D is TRBD2 (5 bases). The starting material was PBMCs, obtained at follow-up. The sequence came from a female donor with early-stage non-small cell lung cancer. The CDR3 loop is CASSLETGSSQFF. CDR3 DNA: TGTGCCAGCAGCTTAGAAACGGGGAGTTCGCAGTTCTTC.